The 18 T cell receptor beta chains below all came from one sample that was sequenced in a study of blood T cell repertoires in COVID-19. Using immunoSEQ multiplex PCR, the repertoire was profiled, and TCRdb retains in-frame clones only, with some absent. The data show about 200,000 clones, about 85% seen once. The source material was peripheral blood. The source is a man between 60 and 75 years old with active or convalescent COVID-19.

This rearrangement joins TRBV12-3 or TRBV12-4 to TRBJ1-1, with no clear D. This CDR3 contains 11 residues. V lost 5 bases and J 1 base, leaving 2 bases between the germline ends. The CDR3 DNA sequence: TGTGCCAGCAGTCGGAACACTGAAGCTTTCTTT. Amino acids: CASSRNTEAFF.

The rearrangement links TRBV29-1 to TRBJ2-7; TRBD1 matches 10 bases. From germline, CDR1 is SQVTM and CDR2 ANQGSEA. Unmatched junction bases numbered 2, after V lost 5 bases and J lost 1 base. The CDR3 sequence is 13 residues long. The CDR3 DNA follows: TGCAGCGTTTCGGACAGGGGGTCCTACGAGCAGTACTTC. This sequence encodes CSVSDRGSYEQYF.

This clone occurred a few times. The chain employs TRBV5-1 and TRBJ1-2; D is ambiguous. Germline CDR1 and CDR2: SGHRS and YFSETQ. The CDR3 loop spans 13 amino acids. Trimming left V 7 bases short and J 1 base short, with 11 bases between. The CDR3 DNA reads TGCGCCAGCCAGAGAGAGGGTAACTATGGCTACACCTTC. It specifies CASQREGNYGYTF.

The chain is built from TRBV5-1 and TRBJ1-2; 7 bases agree with TRBD1. This CDR3 contains 16 residues. Germline assignment: CDR1 SGHRS and CDR2 YFSETQ. The V segment lost 4 bases and the J segment 3 bases; nucleotides outside the gene matches: 12. CDR3 in DNA: TGCGCCAGCAGCATACAACCCGACAGGGTGGACTATGGCTACACCTTC. This encodes CASSIQPDRVDYGYTF.

The chain carries TRBV6-1 and TRBJ2-7; 12 bases map to TRBD2. The ends lost 1 base at V and 0 bases at J; junction bases unmatched: 7. CDR1 is MNHNS and CDR2 is SASEGT in the germline V gene. The CDR3 is 18 amino acids. DNA for the CDR3: TGTGCCAGCAGTGAAGAGAGGGGACTAGCGGGCCTCTCCTACGAGCAGTACTTC. It encodes CASSEERGLAGLSYEQYF.

This chain links TRBV7-8 with TRBJ1-4, with TRBD1 as a possible D gene (5 bases). V gave up 6 bases and J gave up 7 bases, with 18 bases separating them. The CDR3 runs to 15 residues. Per the germline V gene, CDR1 is SGHVS and CDR2 is FQNEAQ. CDR3 sequence (DNA): TGTGCCAGCAGTTTCACAGGCGCTTCAAGTGAAAAACTGTTTTTT. Amino acids: CASSFTGASSEKLFF.

This clone was recorded once. V is TRBV5-1 and J is TRBJ2-6; D is possibly TRBD1 (5 bases). Germline loops: CDR1 SGHRS, CDR2 YFSETQ. CDR3 length: 15 amino acids. Deletions cut 5 bases from V and 1 base from J, with 10 bases between. The CDR3 is CASRSTVSGANVLTF. The CDR3, as DNA: TGCGCCAGCAGATCGACAGTGTCTGGGGCCAACGTCCTGACTTTC.

V is TRBV5-1 and J is TRBJ2-1; 8 nucleotides match TRBD1. CDR1 is SGHRS, CDR2 YFSETQ, per germline. CDR3 length: 17 amino acids. V lost 4 bases, J lost 4 bases, and 13 bases stayed unmatched. The CDR3 region is CASSARPQGGFYNEQFF. CDR3 nucleotide sequence: TGCGCCAGCAGCGCACGTCCACAGGGGGGATTTTACAATGAGCAGTTCTTC.

This chain connects TRBV3-1 (or the pseudogene TRBV3-2) to TRBJ2-2, with 10 bases aligning to TRBD2. The CDR3 runs 15 residues. V dropped 4 bases and J dropped 6; count of bases not matched to a gene: 5. Germline V lookup: CDR1 LGHDT, CDR2 YNNKEL (reference sequence). CDR3 nucleotides: TGTGCCAGCAGCCGTAGAAGCGGGGGGGCCGGGGAGCTGTTTTTT. Translated, it gives CASSRRSGGAGELFF.

This chain joins TRBV3-1 (or the pseudogene TRBV3-2) and TRBJ1-1; no firm D call. CDR3 size: 16 residues. Trimming took off 3 bases at V and 1 base at J, with 15 bases between the two ends. Germline V CDR1 and CDR2: LGHDT, YNNKEL (reference sequence). This chain's CDR3 is CASSHTGRTENTEAFF. The CDR3 DNA sequence: TGTGCCAGCAGCCACACTGGGAGGACGGAGAACACTGAAGCTTTCTTT.

The rearrangement links TRBV24-1 to TRBJ1-5; 7 bases agree with TRBD1. CDR3 length: 16 residues. Unmatched junction bases numbered 5, after V lost 4 bases and J lost 0 bases. CDR1 KGHDR and CDR2 SFDVKD come from the germline V gene. CDR3 residues: CATSDATGYSNQPQHF. The CDR3, as DNA: TGTGCCACCAGTGACGCGACAGGGTATAGCAATCAGCCCCAGCATTTT.

The rearrangement joins TRBV6-5 to TRBJ2-3, with 7 positions matching TRBD2. Germline V gives CDR1 MNHEY, CDR2 SVGAGI. The CDR3 consists of 14 residues. V lost 0 bases to trimming and J lost 5 bases; unmatched junction nucleotides: 2. The CDR3 region has the DNA TGTGCCAGCAGTTACTCGGGGGGGAAAGATACGCAGTATTTT. Residues: CASSYSGGKDTQYF.

The chain recombines TRBV5-3 with TRBJ2-2; D unresolved. Being an ORF, TRBV5-3 has a function that is uncertain. The CDR3 spans 15 residues. The V gene lost 0 bases and the J gene lost 4 bases, with 10 bases spanning the gap. In nucleotides, the CDR3 is TGTGCCAGAAGCTTGGGTGTGGGCTCCACCGGGGAGCTGTTTTTT. This translates into CARSLGVGSTGELFF.

The chain couples TRBV6-5 to TRBJ1-5; D is unresolved. V lost 0 bases to trimming and J lost 1 base, with 7 bases between them. In germline, CDR1 is MNHEY, CDR2 SVGAGI. The CDR3 runs 15 residues. The CDR3 here is CASSYSALSNQPQHF. The CDR3 coding sequence is TGTGCCAGCAGTTACTCGGCCTTGAGCAATCAGCCCCAGCATTTT.

This clone was detected a few times. The chain recombines TRBV2 with TRBJ1-5, with D perhaps TRBD1 (5 bases). The length of the CDR3 is 14 residues. Germline V gives CDR1 SNHLY, CDR2 FYNNEI. V was trimmed by 3 bases and J by 3 bases, leaving 9 bases between them. CDR3 nucleotides: TGTGCCAGCAGTGATCGGGGGTTCAATCAGCCCCAGCATTTT. Protein product: CASSDRGFNQPQHF.

The rearrangement joins TRBV28 to TRBJ1-5; 7 nucleotides match TRBD1. CDR1 MDHEN and CDR2 SYDVKM come from the germline V gene. J lost 4 bases, V lost 5 bases, and 5 bases had no gene match. This CDR3 contains 14 residues. The CDR3 DNA sequence: TGTGCCAGCAGTCCCTTGGGACAGAATCAGCCCCAGCATTTT. This sequence encodes CASSPLGQNQPQHF. Filled out from reference TRBV28 and TRBJ1-5, the complete variable domain reads DVKVTQSSRYLVKRTGEKVFLECVQDMDHENMFWYRQDPGLGLRLIYFSYDVKMKEKGDIPEGYSVSREKKERFSLILESASTNQTSMYLCASSPLGQNQPQHFGDGTRLSIL.

The CDR3 here is CASSQDPSQYYGYTF. As DNA, the CDR3 is TGTGCCAGCAGCCAAGATCCTAGCCAGTACTATGGCTACACCTTC. V usage is TRBV3-1 (or the pseudogene TRBV3-2) and J usage is TRBJ1-2; no firm D call. V lost 0 bases and J 3 bases, leaving 11 bases between the germline ends. This CDR3 is 15 amino acids long. Germline CDR1 is LGHDT and CDR2 is YNNKEL (reference sequence).

The V and J genes are TRBV7-9 and TRBJ1-5; no clear D gene. Germline loops: CDR1 SEHNR, CDR2 FQNEAQ (reference sequence). The V gene lost 2 bases and the J gene lost 7 bases, with 6 bases spanning the gap. This CDR3 has 12 residues. The CDR3 DNA is TGTGCCAGCAGCTTAAACGAGCAGCCCCAGCATTTT. This sequence encodes CASSLNEQPQHF.